The clone carrying this T cell receptor (beta chain) showed up many times. Molecular barcoding with unique molecular identifiers was used for the TCRbeta library. TCRdb redid the calling of the PCR reads with MiXCR, one entry per CDR3 protein. The sample carries roughly 590,000 distinct CDR3 sequences, around 17% recorded once. The sample is drawn from a study of T-cell reconstitution after alpha-beta-depleted transplantation in children. The specimen comprised PBMCs from the stem cell graft donor, sampled from the stem cell graft. This TCR came from a human donor who donated a stem cell graft to a child with acute myeloid leukemia.

The chain's CDR3 is CASSPYASGSNTDTQYF. CDR3 nucleotide sequence: TGTGCCAGCAGCCCCTATGCCAGCGGCTCGAACACAGATACGCAGTATTTT. The rearrangement links TRBV7-8 to TRBJ2-3; a weak D match, TRBD2 (5 bases). The V end was cut by 5 bases, the J end by 2 bases, with 20 bases between. This CDR3 is built from 17 residues. Germline CDR1 is SGHVS and CDR2 is FQNEAQ.